The rows below give T cell receptor beta chains drawn from one sample of a study of CD8 T cells in ankylosing spondylitis. Each CDR3 protein is one row after TCRdb ran MiXCR on the 5' RACE reads. The data show about 390,000 distinct CDR3 sequences, 20% to 25% seen once. Source material: blood, either unsorted or a sorted T cell fraction (not recorded which). These receptors were collected from a male donor with ankylosing spondylitis. CDR3s include the opening cysteine and the closing phenylalanine or tryptophan. The order of the fields is J gene, clone size, D gene, V gene, CDR3 protein, CDR3 DNA. A D gene is named only where the DNA matches it firmly. Clone size is shown for a subset of rows, as once, few, many or a class of expanded clone.

>TRBJ1-1|-|-|TRBV14
CASSQVSGRGGTEAFF
TGTGCCAGCAGCCAAGTGTCAGGTAGGGGTGGCACTGAAGCTTTCTTT
>TRBJ2-3|few|TRBD2|TRBV20-1
CSATVSGRTDTQYF
TGCAGTGCTACCGTTAGCGGGAGGACAGATACGCAGTATTTT
>TRBJ2-2|-|-|TRBV29-1
CSVLAGGAGELFF
TGCAGCGTCCTAGCTGGAGGGGCCGGGGAGCTGTTTTTT
>TRBJ1-5|few|-|TRBV5-5
CASSALGTWDNQPQHF
TGTGCCAGCAGCGCACTAGGGACCTGGGACAATCAGCCCCAGCATTTT
>TRBJ1-1|-|TRBD1|TRBV7-2
CASIGTANTEAFF
TGTGCCAGCATCGGGACAGCCAACACTGAAGCTTTCTTT
>TRBJ1-1|many|-|TRBV29-1
CSGHQENTEAFF
TGCAGCGGGCACCAGGAGAACACTGAAGCTTTCTTT
>TRBJ2-7|few|TRBD1|TRBV7-9
CASSNNYRDRAHEQYF
TGTGCCAGCAGCAATAATTACCGGGACAGGGCCCACGAGCAGTACTTC
>TRBJ2-3|few|TRBD2|TRBV11-3
CASSQTSDYTQYF
TGTGCCAGCAGCCAGACTAGCGACTATACGCAGTATTTT
>TRBJ2-7|-|TRBD2|TRBV28
CASTGGGRAYEQYF
TGTGCCAGCACCGGGGGCGGGAGGGCTTACGAGCAGTACTTC
>TRBJ1-4|few|-|TRBV5-1
CASSWSEGGDEKLFF
TGCGCCAGCAGCTGGTCCGAGGGGGGGGATGAAAAACTGTTTTTT
>TRBJ2-5|-|-|TRBV20-1
CSAIGGQETQYF
TGCAGTGCTATAGGGGGGCAAGAGACCCAGTACTTC
>TRBJ2-2|few|TRBD1|TRBV9
CASSTRDRDFTGELFF
TGTGCCAGCAGCACCCGGGACAGGGATTTCACCGGGGAGCTGTTTTTT
>TRBJ2-1|few|TRBD2|TRBV3-1
CASSQPPPSGSMDEQFF
TGTGCCAGCAGCCAACCCCCCCCTAGCGGGAGTATGGATGAGCAGTTCTTC
>TRBJ2-5|-|TRBD2|TRBV15
CATRLAGGHGTQYF
TGTGCCACCAGACTAGCGGGAGGGCACGGGACCCAGTACTTC
>TRBJ2-2|-|TRBD2|TRBV14
CASSKLLAGAWSGELFF
TGTGCCAGCAGCAAATTACTAGCGGGAGCTTGGTCCGGGGAGCTGTTTTTT
>TRBJ2-3|few|TRBD2|TRBV20-1
CSARDYGLAGRSGTDTQYF
TGCAGTGCTAGAGATTACGGACTAGCGGGAAGGTCTGGCACAGATACGCAGTATTTT
>TRBJ1-1|few|-|TRBV6-2/TRBV6-3
CASSTLRTEAFF
TGTGCCAGTAGTACACTGAGGACTGAAGCTTTCTTT
>TRBJ1-6|few|-|TRBV5-1
CASSSRRGNNSPLHF
TGCGCCAGCAGTTCCCGGAGGGGAAATAATTCACCCCTCCACTTT
>TRBJ2-1|few|TRBD2|TRBV7-9
CASGLRSSGRAYNEQFF
TGTGCCAGCGGCCTGCGTTCTAGCGGGAGGGCATACAATGAGCAGTTCTTC
>TRBJ2-1|few|TRBD2|TRBV6-4
CASSDSGREVEQFF
TGTGCCAGCAGTGACTCTGGGAGGGAGGTTGAGCAGTTCTTC
>TRBJ2-7|few|-|TRBV29-1
CSVGGTPPQQYF
TGCAGCGTCGGCGGGACTCCACCCCAGCAGTACTTC
>TRBJ1-1|few|-|TRBV12-3/TRBV12-4
CASSYRESTEAFF
TGTGCCAGCAGTTATAGGGAGTCCACTGAAGCTTTCTTT
>TRBJ2-2|few|TRBD2|TRBV3-1
CASSDNYPGLAGVAGELFF
TGTGCCAGCAGCGACAACTATCCCGGACTAGCGGGAGTTGCCGGGGAGCTGTTTTTT
>TRBJ2-7|few|TRBD2|TRBV5-1
CASSENSGRTYEQYF
TGCGCCAGCAGCGAGAACAGCGGGAGAACCTACGAGCAGTACTTC
>TRBJ2-1|few|TRBD2|TRBV20-1
CSASGTSGMFSYNEQFF
TGCAGTGCTAGCGGGACTAGCGGGATGTTCTCCTACAATGAGCAGTTCTTC
>TRBJ2-7|few|TRBD1|TRBV20-1
CSASTPGQVLNEQYF
TGCAGTGCTAGCACCCCGGGACAGGTCTTGAACGAGCAGTACTTC
>TRBJ2-1|-|TRBD1|TRBV6-2/TRBV6-3
CASSDRGAASYNEQFF
TGTGCCAGCAGCGACAGGGGTGCGGCCTCCTACAATGAGCAGTTCTTC
>TRBJ2-7|-|-|TRBV5-1
CASSLFGTGSYEQYF
TGCGCCAGCAGCTTGTTTGGGACGGGGTCTTACGAGCAGTACTTC
>TRBJ2-2|-|-|TRBV25-1
CASSEYGADTGELFF
TGTGCCAGCAGTGAATATGGGGCGGACACCGGGGAGCTGTTTTTT
>TRBJ2-1|-|-|TRBV6-1
CASSEALSGSPSSYNEQFF
TGTGCCAGCAGTGAAGCGCTTAGTGGGAGTCCTAGCTCCTACAATGAGCAGTTCTTC
>TRBJ1-5|-|-|TRBV6-2/TRBV6-3
CASSYGGGIGNQPQHF
TGTGCCAGCAGTTACGGGGGAGGGATTGGCAATCAGCCCCAGCATTTT
>TRBJ2-1|-|TRBD2|TRBV29-1
CSVEAGRGQRGYNEQFF
TGCAGCGTTGAAGCGGGGCGAGGCCAGCGGGGATACAATGAGCAGTTCTTC
>TRBJ2-7|-|-|TRBV5-6
CASSLGLREQYF
TGTGCCAGCAGCTTGGGCCTACGAGAGCAGTACTTC
>TRBJ2-5|few|-|TRBV5-1
CASSFLQNQETQYF
TGCGCCAGCAGCTTCCTGCAGAACCAAGAGACCCAGTACTTC
>TRBJ2-7|-|TRBD2|TRBV6-1
CASTPGLAGYEQYF
TGTGCCAGCACCCCAGGGCTAGCGGGTTACGAGCAGTACTTC
>TRBJ1-1|-|-|TRBV18
CASSSRREIMNTEAFF
TGTGCCAGCTCAAGTCGGAGGGAGATTATGAACACTGAAGCTTTCTTT
>TRBJ2-1|-|TRBD2|TRBV4-1
CASSQEASGTYNEQFF
TGCGCCAGCAGCCAAGAAGCTAGCGGGACCTACAATGAGCAGTTCTTC
>TRBJ2-1|-|-|TRBV20-1
CSAPAASSYNEQFF
TGCAGTGCGCCAGCGGCTAGCTCCTACAATGAGCAGTTCTTC
>TRBJ2-1|few|-|TRBV2
CASNLGARSEQFF
TGTGCCAGCAACCTGGGTGCGCGAAGTGAGCAGTTCTTC
>TRBJ2-7|-|TRBD2|TRBV6-5
CASSSRGRGAYEQYF
TGTGCCAGCAGTTCTCGCGGGCGGGGGGCCTACGAGCAGTACTTC
>TRBJ1-1|few|TRBD1|TRBV6-1
CASRGQENTEAFF
TGTGCCAGCAGGGGACAGGAGAACACTGAAGCTTTCTTT
>TRBJ1-4|few|TRBD1|TRBV28
CASKDRAIEKLFF
TGTGCCAGCAAGGACAGGGCAATCGAAAAACTGTTTTTT
>TRBJ2-5|few|TRBD1|TRBV7-6
CASSVLYQGAPKTQYF
TGTGCCAGCAGCGTACTTTACCAGGGGGCGCCGAAGACCCAGTACTTC
>TRBJ2-6|few|TRBD1|TRBV7-3
CASSLVGTGPFSSGANVLTF
TGTGCCAGCAGCCTAGTGGGGACAGGGCCATTTAGCTCTGGGGCCAACGTCCTGACTTTC
>TRBJ2-1|few|TRBD2|TRBV6-2/TRBV6-3
CASSYPLGDGRALYEQFF
TGTGCCAGCAGTTACCCCCTGGGAGACGGGAGGGCCTTATATGAGCAGTTCTTC
>TRBJ1-5|few|-|TRBV2
CASTLGTWDQPQHF
TGTGCCAGCACGCTCGGGACATGGGATCAGCCCCAGCATTTT
>TRBJ2-3|few|-|TRBV27
CAARAAATDTQYF
TGTGCTGCGAGGGCTGCAGCCACAGATACGCAGTATTTT
>TRBJ2-3|few|TRBD2|TRBV3-1
CASKREGGTDTQYF
TGTGCCAGCAAACGGGAGGGAGGCACAGATACGCAGTATTTT
>TRBJ1-3|few|-|TRBV6-1
CASSQDGAGRNTIYF
TGTGCCAGCAGCCAGGACGGCGCCGGGCGAAACACCATATATTTT
>TRBJ2-2|-|-|TRBV5-1
CASSLEGLASTGELFF
TGCGCCAGCAGCTTGGAAGGCCTAGCGTCTACCGGGGAGCTGTTTTTT
>TRBJ2-7|few|-|TRBV15
CATRPHYEQYF
TGTGCCACCAGACCTCACTACGAGCAGTACTTC
>TRBJ2-7|few|-|TRBV7-9
CASSPTTPSYEQYF
TGTGCCAGCAGCCCTACCACCCCCTCCTACGAGCAGTACTTC
>TRBJ2-3|many|TRBD2|TRBV29-1
CSVAGLGGYTQYF
TGCAGCGTTGCGGGACTAGGGGGGTATACGCAGTATTTT
>TRBJ1-6|-|-|TRBV9
CASSVVDNSPLHF
TGTGCCAGCAGCGTAGTTGATAATTCACCCCTCCACTTT